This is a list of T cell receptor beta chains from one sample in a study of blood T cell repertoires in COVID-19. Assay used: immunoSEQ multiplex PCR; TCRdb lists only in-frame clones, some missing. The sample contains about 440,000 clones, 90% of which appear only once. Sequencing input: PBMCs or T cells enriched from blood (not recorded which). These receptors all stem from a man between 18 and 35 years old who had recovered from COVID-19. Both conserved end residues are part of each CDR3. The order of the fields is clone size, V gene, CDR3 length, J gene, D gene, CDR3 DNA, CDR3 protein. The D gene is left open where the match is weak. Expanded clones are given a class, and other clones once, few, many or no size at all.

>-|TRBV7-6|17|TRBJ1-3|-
TGTGCCAGCAGCCCCCGGGGGGTCTCGAGCTCTGGAAACACCATATATTTT
CASSPRGVSSSGNTIYF
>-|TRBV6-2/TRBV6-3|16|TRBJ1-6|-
TGTGCCAGCAGTTCGACGGGGGGATTGGGTAATTCACCCCTCCACTTT
CASSSTGGLGNSPLHF
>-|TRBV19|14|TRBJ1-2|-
TGTGCCAGTAGTATAGCCCTGAGTGACTATGGCTACACCTTC
CASSIALSDYGYTF
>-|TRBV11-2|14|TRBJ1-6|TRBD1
TGTGCCAGCAGCTTAACAGGGGTGGACTCACCCCTCCACTTT
CASSLTGVDSPLHF
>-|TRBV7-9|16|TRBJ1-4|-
TGTGCCAGCAGCTTCACTGGGACTAACTTAAATGAAAAACTGTTTTTT
CASSFTGTNLNEKLFF
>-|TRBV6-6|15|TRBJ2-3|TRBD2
TGTGCCAGCAGAAGGGTAGCGGGGGTCACAGATACGCAGTATTTT
CASRRVAGVTDTQYF
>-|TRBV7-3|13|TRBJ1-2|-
TGTGCCAGCAGCCCGACCGAGGCCCATGGCTACACCTTC
CASSPTEAHGYTF
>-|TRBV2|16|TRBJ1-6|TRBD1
TGTGCCAGCAGTGGGATCGGGGGACAGGGGAACTCACCCCTCCACTTT
CASSGIGGQGNSPLHF
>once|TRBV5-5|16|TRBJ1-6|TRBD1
TGTGCCAGCAGCTCCCAGACACAGGGGCTACGGTCACCCCTCCACTTT
CASSSQTQGLRSPLHF
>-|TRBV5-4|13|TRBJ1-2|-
TGTGCCAGCAGCATCGACGGAGAATATGGCTACACCTTC
CASSIDGEYGYTF
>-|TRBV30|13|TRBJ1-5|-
TGTGCCTGGAGTGTAGGGGGGGATCAGCCCCAGCATTTT
CAWSVGGDQPQHF
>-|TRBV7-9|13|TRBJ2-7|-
TGTGCCAGCAGCTCAGGTGCGGGCTACGAGCAGTACTTC
CASSSGAGYEQYF
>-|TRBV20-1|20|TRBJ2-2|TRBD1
TGCAGTGCTAGTCATGACAGGGCTTTTTCGGGATTGGCGAACACCGGGGAGCTGTTTTTT
CSASHDRAFSGLANTGELFF
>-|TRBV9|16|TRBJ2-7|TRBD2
TGTGCCAGCAGCGTAGGGTCTAGCGGGTCGATCTACGAGCAGTACTTC
CASSVGSSGSIYEQYF
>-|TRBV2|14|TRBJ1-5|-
TGTGCCAGCAGTGAAGCCACAGGGCAACAGCCCCAGCATTTT
CASSEATGQQPQHF
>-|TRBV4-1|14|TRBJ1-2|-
TGCGCCAGCAGCCAAGATGAGGACTACTATGGCTACACCTTC
CASSQDEDYYGYTF
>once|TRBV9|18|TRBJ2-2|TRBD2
TGTGCCAGCAGCGTAGACGTAGCGGGAGAATCGGTCAGCGGGGAGCTGTTTTTT
CASSVDVAGESVSGELFF
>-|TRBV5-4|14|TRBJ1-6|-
TGTGCCAGCAGCCTCGGACAGAAGAATTCACCCCTCCACTTT
CASSLGQKNSPLHF
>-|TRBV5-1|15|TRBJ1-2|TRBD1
TGCGCCAGCAGCTTTACAGGGGGCGTTGGCTATGGCTACACCTTC
CASSFTGGVGYGYTF
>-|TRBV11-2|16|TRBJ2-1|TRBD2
TGTGCCAGCAGCCTTTTACCGGGACTAGCGGGAGCTGAGCAGTTCTTC
CASSLLPGLAGAEQFF
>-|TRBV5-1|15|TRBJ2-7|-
TGCGCCAGCAGCATCGGGACACAGAGCTCCTACGAGCAGTACTTC
CASSIGTQSSYEQYF
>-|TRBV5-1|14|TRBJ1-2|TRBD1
TGCGCCAGCAGCTTGGGGGACAGTGGCTATGGCTACACCTTC
CASSLGDSGYGYTF
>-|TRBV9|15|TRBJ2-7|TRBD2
TGTGCCAGCAGCCCGAGCGGGAGGGCCAATTACGAGCAGTACTTC
CASSPSGRANYEQYF
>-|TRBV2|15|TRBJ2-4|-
TGTGCCAGCAGCTTCAGTCGGAGGGCCAAAAACATTCAGTACTTC
CASSFSRRAKNIQYF
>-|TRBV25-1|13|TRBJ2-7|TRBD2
TGTGCCAGCAGCGGACTAGCGAGCAACGAGCAGTACTTC
CASSGLASNEQYF
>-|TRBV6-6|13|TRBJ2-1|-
TGTGCCAGCAGTTATCTAACGGGGGATGAGCAGTTCTTC
CASSYLTGDEQFF
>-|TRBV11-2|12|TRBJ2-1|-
TGTGCCAGTTCAGGACAGGGACTAGAGCAGTTCTTC
CASSGQGLEQFF